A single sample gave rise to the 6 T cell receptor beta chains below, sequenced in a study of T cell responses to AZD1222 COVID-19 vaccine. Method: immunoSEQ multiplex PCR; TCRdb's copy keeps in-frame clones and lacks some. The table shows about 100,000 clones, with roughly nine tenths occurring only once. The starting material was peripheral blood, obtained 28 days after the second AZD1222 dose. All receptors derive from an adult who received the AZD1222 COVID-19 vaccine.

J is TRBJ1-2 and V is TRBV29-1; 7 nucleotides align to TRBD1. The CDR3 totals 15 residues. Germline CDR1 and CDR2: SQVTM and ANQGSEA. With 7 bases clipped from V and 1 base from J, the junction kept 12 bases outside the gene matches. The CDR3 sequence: CSARSQGILNYGYTF. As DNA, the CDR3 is TGCAGCGCCCGATCACAGGGGATACTTAACTATGGCTACACCTTC.

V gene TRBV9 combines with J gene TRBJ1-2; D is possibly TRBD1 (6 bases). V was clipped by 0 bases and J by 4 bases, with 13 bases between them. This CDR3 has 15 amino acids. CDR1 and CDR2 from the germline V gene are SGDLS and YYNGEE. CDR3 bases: TGTGCCAGCAGCGTAGCACAGGGTCGAGGCTATGGCTACACCTTC. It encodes CASSVAQGRGYGYTF.

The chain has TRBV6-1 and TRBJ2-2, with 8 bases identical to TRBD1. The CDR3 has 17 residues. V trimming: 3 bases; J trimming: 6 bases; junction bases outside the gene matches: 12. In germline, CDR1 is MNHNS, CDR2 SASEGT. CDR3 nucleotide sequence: TGTGCCAGCAGTGATCGACGAGGGACAGGCGGCCCCGGGGAGCTGTTTTTT. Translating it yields CASSDRRGTGGPGELFF.

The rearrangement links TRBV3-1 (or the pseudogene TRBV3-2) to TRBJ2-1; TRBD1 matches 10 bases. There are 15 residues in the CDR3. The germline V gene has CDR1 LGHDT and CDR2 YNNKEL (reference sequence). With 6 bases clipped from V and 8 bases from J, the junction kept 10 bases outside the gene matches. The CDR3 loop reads CASSQNWDRGDEQFF. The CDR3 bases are TGTGCCAGCAGTCAAAATTGGGACAGGGGAGATGAGCAGTTCTTC.

The CDR3 coding sequence is TGTGCCAGCAGTTACTCGTCCTCGAGGGCCCCGGGGGAGCAGTACTTC. Its translation: CASSYSSSRAPGEQYF. This rearrangement joins TRBV6-5 to TRBJ2-7; D might be TRBD2 (5 bases). The CDR3 has 16 residues. V gave up 0 bases and J gave up 7 bases, with 19 bases separating them. Germline V lookup: CDR1 MNHEY, CDR2 SVGAGI.

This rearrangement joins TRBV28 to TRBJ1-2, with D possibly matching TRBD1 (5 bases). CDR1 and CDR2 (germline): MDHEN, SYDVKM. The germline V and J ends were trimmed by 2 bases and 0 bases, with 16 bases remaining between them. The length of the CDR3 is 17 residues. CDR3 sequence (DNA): TGTGCCAGCAGTTTACCAGGGTCAGGTACAGCTAACTATGGCTACACCTTC. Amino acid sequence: CASSLPGSGTANYGYTF.